Shown below are 10 T cell receptor beta chains from a single sample sequenced in a study of response to subunit inactivated influenza vaccine. MiXCR, applied by TCRdb to the RT-PCR reads, yields one record per CDR3 protein. Counted here are some 850,000 distinct CDR3 sequences, around 18% occurring once; the ten biggest clones make up roughly a tenth. Sequenced here: PBMCs from blood, sampled roughly 5 days after vaccination. The receptors come from a man aged 45 to 65 who received an inactivated influenza vaccine.

The genes are TRBV7-8 and TRBJ2-7, with 7 nucleotides matching TRBD2. The CDR3 loop spans 16 amino acids. The V segment lost 1 base and the J segment 3 bases; nucleotides outside the gene matches: 9. Germline V gene lookup returns CDR1 SGHVS and CDR2 FQNEAQ. The CDR3 coding sequence is TGTGCCAGCAGCTTAGTGGGAGCCTCGGGGGGCTACGAGCAGTACTTC. Translation gives CASSLVGASGGYEQYF.

The chain is built from TRBV11-2 and TRBJ1-5, with no clear D. The CDR3 sequence is 13 residues long. V gave up 1 base and J gave up 8 bases, with 9 bases separating them. Germline CDR1 reads SGHAT; CDR2 reads FQNNGV. The CDR3 coding sequence is TGTGCCAGCAGCTTAGCTCGTCGGGAGCCCCAGCATTTT. The encoded protein is CASSLARREPQHF.

V gene TRBV16 combines with J gene TRBJ1-6, with D unresolved. CDR3 length: 15 residues. Germline V lookup: CDR1 KGHSY, CDR2 FQNENV. V was pared by 4 bases and J by 9 bases, with 16 bases between. The CDR3 sequence: CASSPQSGFSSPLHF. In nucleotides, the CDR3 is TGTGCCAGCAGCCCCCAGTCAGGATTCAGTTCACCCCTCCACTTT.

This clonotype has more than one count but fewer than ten. The chain links TRBV5-1 to TRBJ1-1; 9 bases are shared with TRBD1. Germline V CDR1 and CDR2: SGHRS, YFSETQ. CDR3 length equals 15 residues. Unmatched junction bases numbered 10, after V lost 0 bases and J lost 10 bases. This CDR3 is CASSLEVGQGVGAFF. The CDR3 DNA sequence: TGCGCCAGCAGCTTGGAGGTGGGACAGGGCGTAGGAGCTTTCTTT. The whole variable domain, remainder taken from reference TRBV5-1 and TRBJ1-1, is KAGVTQTPRYLIKTRGQQVTLSCSPISGHRSVSWYQQTPGQGLQFLFEYFSETQRNKGNFPGRFSGRQFSNSRSEMNVSTLELGDSALYLCASSLEVGQGVGAFFGQGTRLTVV.

This chain connects TRBV11-2 to TRBJ2-1, with 11 bases aligning to TRBD1. Trimming at V came to 5 bases and at J to 5 bases, leaving 17 bases not matched to a gene. CDR1 is SGHAT, CDR2 FQNNGV, per germline. The CDR3 is made up of 19 amino acids. This CDR3 reads CASSTGTGGALAQNNEQFF. CDR3 DNA: TGTGCCAGCAGCACCGGGACAGGGGGTGCCCTGGCCCAAAACAATGAGCAGTTCTTC.

The chain employs TRBV7-2 and TRBJ2-2, with no clear D. The CDR3 totals 14 residues. The V end was cut by 0 bases, the J end by 5 bases, with 7 bases between. CDR1 and CDR2 (germline): SGHTA, FQGNSA. CDR3 in DNA: TGTGCCAGCAGCTTAGCGGAATTAACCGGGGAGCTGTTTTTT. Translation: CASSLAELTGELFF.

V is TRBV7-2 and J is TRBJ2-7, with TRBD1 matching 7 bases. The V gene end was trimmed by 4 bases and the J gene end by 11 bases; junction bases not matched to a gene: 11. The CDR3 length is 13 residues. Germline lookup yields CDR1 SGHTA and CDR2 FQGNSA. This CDR3 reads CASSSQNRGFEYF. The CDR3 DNA follows: TGTGCCAGCAGCTCCCAAAACAGGGGTTTTGAGTACTTC.

The gene calls are TRBV6-5 and TRBJ1-2, with 8 bases aligning to TRBD1. The CDR3 spans 17 residues. The ends lost 0 bases at V and 0 bases at J; junction bases unmatched: 6. Per germline, CDR1 MNHEY and CDR2 SVGAGI. The CDR3 sequence: CASSYSIQGVSNYGYTF. The CDR3 coding sequence is TGTGCCAGCAGTTACTCGATACAGGGGGTCTCTAACTATGGCTACACCTTC.

CDR3 in DNA: TGCAGTGCCCCTACCCCTCGTCCCGGTGGGGGGACCCAGTACTTC. Protein product: CSAPTPRPGGGTQYF. V usage is TRBV20-1 and J usage is TRBJ2-5, with D perhaps being TRBD1 or TRBD2 (5 bases each). This CDR3 has 15 residues. With 6 bases removed from V and 7 bases from J, the gap between germline ends came to 24 bases. CDR1 DFQATT and CDR2 SNEGSKA come from the germline V gene (reference sequence).

This clonotype was observed a single time. V usage is TRBV7-9 and J usage is TRBJ1-1; tentatively, D is TRBD1 (5 bases). Between the trimmed V and J ends, which lost 5 bases and 5 bases, there was a span of 21 bases. Germline V gene data show CDR1 as SEHNR and CDR2 as FQNEAQ (reference sequence). This CDR3 region has 16 residues. The CDR3 spells CASSPQLRVGGTEAFF. Written as DNA, the CDR3 is TGTGCCAGCAGCCCGCAGCTAAGGGTTGGGGGAACTGAAGCTTTCTTT.